This T cell receptor beta chain comes out of a study of T cells in Graves' hyperthyroidism and ophthalmopathy. V was cut by 0 bases and J by 1 base, with 7 bases left in between. The CDR3 totals 14 residues. Germline CDR1 is DFQATT and CDR2 is SNEGSKA (reference sequence). A few counts support this clonotype. Regions amplified from RNA transcripts were the TCR beta CDR3 regions. The HTBI primer set drove a first-round RT-PCR of the TCR CDR3. MiXCR was run by TCRdb on the multiplex PCR reads, yielding one entry per CDR3 protein. The table lists hundreds of thousands of distinct CDR3 sequences, roughly 15% of them singletons.

This sequence was found in a man aged 18 to 29 with Graves' ophthalmopathy. V is TRBV20-1 and J is TRBJ2-1, with D hard to call. Sample: blood. The CDR3 region has the DNA TGCAGTGCTAGAGACTATCATTCCTACAATGAGCAGTTCTTC. Residues: CSARDYHSYNEQFF.